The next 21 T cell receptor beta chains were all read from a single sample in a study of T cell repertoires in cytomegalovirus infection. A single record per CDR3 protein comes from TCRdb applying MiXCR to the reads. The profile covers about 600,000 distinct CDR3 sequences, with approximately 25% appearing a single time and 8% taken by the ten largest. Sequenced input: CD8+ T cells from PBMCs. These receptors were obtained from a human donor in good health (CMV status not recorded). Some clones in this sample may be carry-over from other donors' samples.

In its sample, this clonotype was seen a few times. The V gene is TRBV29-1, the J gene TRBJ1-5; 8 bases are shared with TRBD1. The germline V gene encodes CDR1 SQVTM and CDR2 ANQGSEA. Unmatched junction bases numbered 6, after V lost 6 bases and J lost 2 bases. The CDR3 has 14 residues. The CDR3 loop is CSVARQGRNQPQHF. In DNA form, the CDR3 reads TGCAGCGTGGCTAGACAGGGGCGCAATCAGCCCCAGCATTTT.

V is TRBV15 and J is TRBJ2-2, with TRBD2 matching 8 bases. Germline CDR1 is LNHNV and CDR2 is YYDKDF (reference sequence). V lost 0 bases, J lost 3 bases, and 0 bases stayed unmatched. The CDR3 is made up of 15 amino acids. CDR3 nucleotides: TGTGCCACCAGCAGAGATAGCGGGGACACCGGGGAGCTGTTTTTT. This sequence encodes CATSRDSGDTGELFF. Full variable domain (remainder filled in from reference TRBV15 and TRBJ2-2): DAMVIQNPRYQVTQFGKPVTLSCSQTLNHNVMYWYQQKSSQAPKLLFHYYDKDFNNEADTPDNFQSRRPNTSFCFLDIRSPGLGDTAMYLCATSRDSGDTGELFFGEGSRLTVL.

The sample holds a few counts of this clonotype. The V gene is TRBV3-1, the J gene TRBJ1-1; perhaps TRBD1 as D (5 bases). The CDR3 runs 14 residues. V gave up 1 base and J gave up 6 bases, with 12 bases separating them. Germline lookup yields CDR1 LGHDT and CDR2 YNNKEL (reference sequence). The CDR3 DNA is TGTGCCAGCAGCCAAGGTGGGGGTCACGCTGAAGCTTTCTTT. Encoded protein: CASSQGGGHAEAFF.

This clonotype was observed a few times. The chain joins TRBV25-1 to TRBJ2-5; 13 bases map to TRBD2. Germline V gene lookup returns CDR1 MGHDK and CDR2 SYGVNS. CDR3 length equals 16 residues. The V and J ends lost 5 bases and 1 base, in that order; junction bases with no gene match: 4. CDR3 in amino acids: CASSPWTSGGQETQYF. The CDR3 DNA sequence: TGTGCCAGCAGTCCCTGGACTAGCGGGGGCCAAGAGACCCAGTACTTC.

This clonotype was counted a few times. The CDR3 loop reads CASGAGAVRGGANVLTF. CDR3 bases: TGTGCCAGCGGGGCTGGAGCGGTCCGGGGAGGGGCCAACGTCCTGACTTTC. The rearrangement uses TRBV28 and TRBJ2-6; D may correspond to TRBD1 or TRBD2 (5 bases each). The V gene lost 8 bases and the J gene lost 4 bases, with 21 bases spanning the gap. Germline V gene sequence: CDR1 MDHEN, CDR2 SYDVKM. The CDR3 is 17 residues long.

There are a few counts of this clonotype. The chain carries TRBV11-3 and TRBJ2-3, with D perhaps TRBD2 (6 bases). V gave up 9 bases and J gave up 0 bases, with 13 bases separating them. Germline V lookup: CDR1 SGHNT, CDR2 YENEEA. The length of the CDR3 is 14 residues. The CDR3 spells CASGGRPSTDTQYF. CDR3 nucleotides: TGTGCCAGTGGAGGGAGGCCTAGCACAGATACGCAGTATTTT.

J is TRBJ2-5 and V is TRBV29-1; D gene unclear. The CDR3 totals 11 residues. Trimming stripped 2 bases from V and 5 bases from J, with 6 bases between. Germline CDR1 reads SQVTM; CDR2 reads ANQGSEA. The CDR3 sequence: CSVEHRETQYF. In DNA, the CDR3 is TGCAGCGTTGAACATCGGGAGACCCAGTACTTC.

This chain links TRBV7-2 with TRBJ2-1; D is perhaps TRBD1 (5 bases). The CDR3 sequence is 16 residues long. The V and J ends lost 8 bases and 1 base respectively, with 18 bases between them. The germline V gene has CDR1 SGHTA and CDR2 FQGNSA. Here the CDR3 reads CASGWGRALSYNEQFF. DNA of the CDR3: TGTGCCAGCGGGTGGGGCAGGGCCCTTTCCTACAATGAGCAGTTCTTC.

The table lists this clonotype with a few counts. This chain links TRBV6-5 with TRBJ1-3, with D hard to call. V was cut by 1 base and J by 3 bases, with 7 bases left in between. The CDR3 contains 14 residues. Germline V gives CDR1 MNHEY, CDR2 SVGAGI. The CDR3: CASSYLGLGNTIYF. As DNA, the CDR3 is TGTGCCAGCAGTTACTTGGGCCTTGGAAACACCATATATTTT.

The CDR3 DNA reads TGTGCCAGCAGCTTCGACAGGTCTGAAGCTTTCTTT. This encodes CASSFDRSEAFF. V usage is TRBV7-9 and J usage is TRBJ1-1, with a possible D match to TRBD1 (6 bases). This CDR3 has 12 amino acids. Trimming cost V 3 bases and J 6 bases, with 8 bases left between them. The germline gives CDR1 SEHNR, CDR2 FQNEAQ (reference sequence).

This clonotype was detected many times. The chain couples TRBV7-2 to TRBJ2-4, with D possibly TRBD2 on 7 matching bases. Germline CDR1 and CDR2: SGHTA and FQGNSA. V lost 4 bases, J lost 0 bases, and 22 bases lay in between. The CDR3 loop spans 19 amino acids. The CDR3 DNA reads TGTGCCAGCAGCTCCAGTTGGCGGGGGCCCGTAATAGCCAAAAACATTCAGTACTTC. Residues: CASSSSWRGPVIAKNIQYF.

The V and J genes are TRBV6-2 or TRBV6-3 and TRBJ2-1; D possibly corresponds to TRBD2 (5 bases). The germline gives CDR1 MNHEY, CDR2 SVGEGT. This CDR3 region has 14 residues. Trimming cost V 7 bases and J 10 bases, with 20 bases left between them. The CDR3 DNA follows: TGTGCCAGCACCCCTCCCCGACTACCGGGCGAGCAGTTCTTC. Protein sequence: CASTPPRLPGEQFF.

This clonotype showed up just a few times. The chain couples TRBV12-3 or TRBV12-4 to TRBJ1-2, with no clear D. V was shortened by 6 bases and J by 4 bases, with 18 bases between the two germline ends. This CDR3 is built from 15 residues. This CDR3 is CASSPGRPRIYGYTF. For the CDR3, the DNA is TGTGCCAGCAGCCCCGGGAGGCCGAGGATCTATGGCTACACCTTC.

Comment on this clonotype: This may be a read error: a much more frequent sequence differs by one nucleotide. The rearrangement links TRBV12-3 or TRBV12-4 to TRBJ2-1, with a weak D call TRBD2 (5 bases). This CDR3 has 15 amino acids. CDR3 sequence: CTSSLALRGGPEQFF. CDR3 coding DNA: TGTACCAGCAGTTTAGCGCTAAGAGGAGGACCTGAGCAGTTCTTC.

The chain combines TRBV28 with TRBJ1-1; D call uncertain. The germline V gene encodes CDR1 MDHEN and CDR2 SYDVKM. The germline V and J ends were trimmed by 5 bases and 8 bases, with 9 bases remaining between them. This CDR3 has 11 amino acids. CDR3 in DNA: TGTGCCAGCAGTATAACAGCAGAAGCTTTCTTT. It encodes CASSITAEAFF. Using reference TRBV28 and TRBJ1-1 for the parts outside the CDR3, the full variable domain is DVKVTQSSRYLVKRTGEKVFLECVQDMDHENMFWYRQDPGLGLRLIYFSYDVKMKEKGDIPEGYSVSREKKERFSLILESASTNQTSMYLCASSITAEAFFGQGTRLTVV.

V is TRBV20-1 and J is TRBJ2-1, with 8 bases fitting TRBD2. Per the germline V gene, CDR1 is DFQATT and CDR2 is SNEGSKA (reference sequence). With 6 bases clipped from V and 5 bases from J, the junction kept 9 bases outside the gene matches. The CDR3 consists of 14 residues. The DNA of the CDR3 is TGCAGTGCCCCGGGAGGGGGGGTAGACAATGAGCAGTTCTTC. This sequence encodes CSAPGGGVDNEQFF.

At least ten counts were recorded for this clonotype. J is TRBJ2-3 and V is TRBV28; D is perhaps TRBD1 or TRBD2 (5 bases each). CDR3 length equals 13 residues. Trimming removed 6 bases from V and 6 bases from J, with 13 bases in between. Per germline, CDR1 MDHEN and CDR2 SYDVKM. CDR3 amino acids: CASSHGTGDTQYF. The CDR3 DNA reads TGTGCCAGCAGCCACGGGACCGGCGATACGCAGTATTTT. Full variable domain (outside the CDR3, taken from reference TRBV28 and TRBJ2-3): DVKVTQSSRYLVKRTGEKVFLECVQDMDHENMFWYRQDPGLGLRLIYFSYDVKMKEKGDIPEGYSVSREKKERFSLILESASTNQTSMYLCASSHGTGDTQYFGPGTRLTVL.

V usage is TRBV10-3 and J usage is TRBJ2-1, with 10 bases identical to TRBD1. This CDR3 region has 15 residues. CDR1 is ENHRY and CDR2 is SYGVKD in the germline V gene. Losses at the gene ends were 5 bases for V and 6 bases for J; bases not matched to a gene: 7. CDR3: CAISSTGTGANEQFF. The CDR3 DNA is TGTGCCATCAGTTCGACCGGGACAGGGGCCAATGAGCAGTTCTTC.

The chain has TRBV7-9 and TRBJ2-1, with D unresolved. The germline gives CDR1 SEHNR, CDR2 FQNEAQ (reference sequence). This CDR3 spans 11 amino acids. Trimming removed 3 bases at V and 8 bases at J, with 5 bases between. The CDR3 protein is CASSLPDEQFF. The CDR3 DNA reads TGTGCCAGCAGCTTGCCCGATGAGCAGTTCTTC.

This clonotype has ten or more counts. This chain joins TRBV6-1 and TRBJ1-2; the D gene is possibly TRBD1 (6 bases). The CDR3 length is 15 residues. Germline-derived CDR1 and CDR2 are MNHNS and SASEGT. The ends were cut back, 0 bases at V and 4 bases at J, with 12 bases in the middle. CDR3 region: CASSEALAGAYGYTF. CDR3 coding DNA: TGTGCCAGCAGTGAAGCGCTGGCAGGGGCCTATGGCTACACCTTC.

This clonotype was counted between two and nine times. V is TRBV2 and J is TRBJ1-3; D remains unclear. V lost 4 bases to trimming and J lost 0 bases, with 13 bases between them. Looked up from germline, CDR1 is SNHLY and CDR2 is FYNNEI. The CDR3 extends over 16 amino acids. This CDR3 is CASSAPNKDSGNTIYF. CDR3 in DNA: TGTGCCAGCAGTGCCCCGAACAAGGACTCTGGAAACACCATATATTTT.